This T cell receptor beta chain is drawn from a study of graft-versus-host responses after intestinal transplantation. Across the whole study: Anti-thymocyte globulin induction preceded three to four years of tacrolimus and steroid maintenance in all recipients. Study-wide points: Early post-transplant HvG declines tracked with peak circulating GvH clone levels. In recipient marrow, GvH clones were found, and some appeared first in ileum or blood.

CDR3 length: 14 amino acids. Per the germline V gene, CDR1 is SGHDT and CDR2 is YYEEEE. The J segment lost 1 base and the V segment lost 2 bases, leaving 3 bases of the junction unmatched. Sorted cells were CFSE-low CD3+CD4+ or CD3+CD8+ proliferating responders. The protocol was immunoSEQ multiplex PCR, while the TCRdb copy is restricted to in-frame clones and leaves out a portion. The data contain more than 10,000 clones, about 33% of them seen just once; the ten biggest clones take up about 2%. The material sequenced was alloreactive CD4+ T cells from a mixed lymphocyte reaction culture, taken before transplantation. The subset denotes: CFSE-low proliferating T cells sorted from roughly 6-day pre-transplant mixed lymphocyte reaction (GvH or HvG direction). V gene TRBV5-6 combines with J gene TRBJ2-7; the match to TRBD1 covers 7 bases. This receptor was taken from a human patient who was an organ donor for intestinal transplantation. CDR3 amino acids: CASSFGTVSYEQYF. Written as DNA, the CDR3 is TGTGCCAGCAGCTTTGGGACAGTTTCCTACGAGCAGTACTTC.